The 18 T cell receptor beta chains reported below all come from one sample, sequenced in a study of T cells expressing NK-cell markers. TCRdb re-called the 5' RACE reads; every CDR3 protein appears as one record, without DNA. With some 410,000 distinct CDR3 sequences in the sample, the ten largest clones hold roughly 8%. Input material: blood T cells: a sorted CD56 or NKG2C T cell subset, CD4+ or CD8+ T cells, or bulk PBMC T cells (not recorded which). The receptors were sampled from a woman aged 18 to 75 in good health.

V is TRBV11-2 and J is TRBJ2-2; TCRdb's D call of TRBD2 is untestable without DNA. The CDR3 is 19 residues long. Germline V CDR1 and CDR2: SGHAT, FQNNGV. The CDR3 loop reads CASSGRTSGSTTNTGELFF.

The chain carries TRBV7-9 and TRBJ2-1; as DNA is missing, the TRBD2 call by TCRdb cannot be tested. This CDR3 comprises 14 residues. The germline gives CDR1 SEHNR, CDR2 FQNEAQ (reference sequence). CDR3 amino acids: CASSPTSGSGEQFF.

This rearrangement joins TRBV5-6 to TRBJ2-1; TCRdb picks TRBD2, but there is no DNA to check that call. CDR3 length: 14 amino acids. Per the germline V gene, CDR1 is SGHDT and CDR2 is YYEEEE. The CDR3 is CASLGWARDNEQFF.

CDR3 residues: CAWTGWPATNEKLFF. The genes are TRBV30 and TRBJ1-4. The CDR3 is 15 residues long. Germline assignment: CDR1 GTSNPN and CDR2 SVGIG (reference sequence).

This chain joins TRBV12-3 or TRBV12-4 and TRBJ2-1; TCRdb returns TRBD1, unconfirmable since there is no DNA. The CDR3 runs to 16 residues. The chain's CDR3 is CASSFQTIQGYNEQFF.

This chain joins TRBV5-1 and TRBJ2-2; TCRdb calls TRBD1, which cannot be checked without DNA. Germline V gene sequence: CDR1 SGHRS, CDR2 YFSETQ. The CDR3 totals 17 residues. This chain's CDR3 is CASSSTGTVYNTGELFF.

The chain couples TRBV5-1 to TRBJ2-7; the D call from TCRdb, TRBD2, cannot be confirmed without DNA. The CDR3 consists of 14 residues. In germline, CDR1 is SGHRS, CDR2 YFSETQ. The chain's CDR3 is CASSFTSGSSEQYF.

The chain combines TRBV7-8 with TRBJ2-1; as DNA is missing, the TRBD1 call by TCRdb cannot be tested. From germline, CDR1 is SGHVS and CDR2 FQNEAQ. This CDR3 is 17 amino acids long. The CDR3 protein is CASSFIPGQGVRNEQFF.

The V gene is TRBV27, the J gene TRBJ2-2; TCRdb indicates TRBD2, and absent DNA this call remains unverified. There are 14 residues in the CDR3. Per germline, CDR1 MNHEY and CDR2 SMNVEV (reference sequence). CDR3 sequence: CASSKRGGPGELFF.

Here the CDR3 reads CASSEVAGGPNEQFF. This rearrangement joins TRBV6-4 to TRBJ2-1; absent DNA, TCRdb's TRBD2 call cannot be checked. Germline CDR1 and CDR2: MRHNA and SNTAGT. This CDR3 comprises 15 residues.

This sequence joins TRBV20-1 and TRBJ2-7; the D call from TCRdb, TRBD1, cannot be confirmed without DNA. The CDR3 runs to 14 residues. Germline V gene sequence: CDR1 DFQATT, CDR2 SNEGSKA (reference sequence). CDR3 protein: CSANPGQKLYEQYF.

This chain links TRBV20-1 with TRBJ2-7; the TCRdb call, TRBD1, lacks DNA for checking. From germline, CDR1 is DFQATT and CDR2 SNEGSKA (reference sequence). The CDR3 covers 15 residues. This chain's CDR3 is CSARDGTGVGAEQYF.

The chain combines TRBV5-1 with TRBJ2-7; TCRdb picks TRBD1, but there is no DNA to check that call. CDR3 length: 16 residues. CDR1 SGHRS and CDR2 YFSETQ come from the germline V gene. The CDR3: CASSPAGTDLRIRQYF.

This rearrangement joins TRBV25-1 to TRBJ1-2; as DNA is missing, the TRBD1 call by TCRdb cannot be tested. The CDR3 covers 12 residues. Germline values: CDR1 MGHDK, CDR2 SYGVNS. CDR3 loop: CASSRTWEGYTF.

The rearrangement uses TRBV12-3 or TRBV12-4 and TRBJ2-4; TCRdb's D gene call, TRBD1, goes unchecked for lack of DNA. The CDR3 has 14 residues. The CDR3 region is CASSFGDSGNIQYF.

The chain has TRBV7-5 and TRBJ2-3; there is no DNA to check the TCRdb D call of TRBD1. TRBV7-5 is termed a pseudogene. The CDR3 has 16 amino acids. This CDR3 reads CISVPEARDRGDTQYF.

The chain uses TRBV11-2 and TRBJ2-3; TCRdb's assignment of TRBD2 cannot be checked, as there is no DNA. The CDR3 runs to 19 residues. From germline, CDR1 is SGHAT and CDR2 FQNNGV. Here the CDR3 reads CASSPNRLAVGSSTDTQYF.

The chain joins TRBV25-1 to TRBJ2-4; the D call of TRBD2 rests on TCRdb alone, since no DNA is present to check it. CDR3 length: 21 amino acids. Germline V lookup: CDR1 MGHDK, CDR2 SYGVNS. CDR3 sequence reads: CASSDGIQRSSGAIAKNIQYF.